Each of the 29 T cell receptor beta chains below was sequenced from the same sample in a study of T cell responses to AZD1222 COVID-19 vaccine. Assay: immunoSEQ multiplex PCR; the TCRdb copy retains only in-frame clones and omits some. The sample records 90,000 to 150,000 clones, about 90% being singletons. The sample here was peripheral blood, taken on day 0 of AZD1222 vaccination. Receptor source: an adult in good health.

The chain recombines TRBV5-1 with TRBJ1-1; 7 bases map to TRBD1. V shed 7 bases and J 2 bases; nucleotides not matched to a gene: 14. The CDR3 is made up of 16 amino acids. From germline, CDR1 is SGHRS and CDR2 YFSETQ. The chain's CDR3 is CASAPPRGQRNTEAFF. CDR3 nucleotides: TGCGCCAGCGCCCCGCCCCGGGGACAGCGCAACACTGAAGCTTTCTTT.

V usage is TRBV19 and J usage is TRBJ1-2; no clear D. Germline V gene sequence: CDR1 LNHDA, CDR2 SQIVND (reference sequence). The CDR3 is made up of 15 amino acids. The V and J ends lost 1 base and 3 bases respectively, with 12 bases between them. CDR3 DNA sequence: TGTGCCAGTAGTATAGCCCCCAGGACCGACTATGGCTACACCTTC. Protein product: CASSIAPRTDYGYTF. Drawing the rest from reference TRBV19 and TRBJ1-2, the complete variable domain is DGGITQSPKYLFRKEGQNVTLSCEQNLNHDAMYWYRQDPGQGLRLIYYSQIVNDFQKGDIAEGYSVSREKKESFPLTVTSAQKNPTAFYLCASSIAPRTDYGYTFGSGTRLTVV.

This chain connects TRBV27 to TRBJ1-2; D may be TRBD1 (5 bases). This CDR3 is 15 amino acids long. Germline-derived CDR1 and CDR2 are MNHEY and SMNVEV (reference sequence). Trimming cost V 5 bases and J 7 bases, with 20 bases left between them. The DNA of the CDR3 is TGTGCCAGCAGTCCCCGAATAAGGGTAGGGGCTGGCTACACCTTC. Translated, it gives CASSPRIRVGAGYTF.

The chain has TRBV9 and TRBJ1-2; no firm D call. Per germline, CDR1 SGDLS and CDR2 YYNGEE. This CDR3 is 13 amino acids long. Trimming cost V 0 bases and J 14 bases, with 17 bases left between them. The CDR3 here is CASSVDRTDYRTF. The CDR3 DNA reads as TGTGCCAGCAGCGTAGACCGCACAGACTATAGGACCTTC.

This clone was picked up one time. The rearrangement uses TRBV12-3 or TRBV12-4 and TRBJ2-7; no clear D gene. The CDR3 contains 12 residues. Trimming cost V 6 bases and J 5 bases, with 11 bases left between them. The CDR3 region is CASSLGIDEQYF. The CDR3 DNA sequence: TGTGCCAGCAGCCTAGGGATAGACGAGCAGTACTTC.

Only one count was recorded for this clone. The V call is TRBV5-5, the J call TRBJ2-5; D is perhaps TRBD1 or TRBD2 (7 bases each). This CDR3 has 15 amino acids. Trimming cost V 3 bases and J 3 bases, with 15 bases left between them. The germline V gene encodes CDR1 SGHKS and CDR2 YYEKEE (reference sequence). The CDR3: CASSYPGGEEETQYF. The CDR3, as DNA: TGTGCCAGCAGCTACCCAGGGGGGGAGGAAGAGACCCAGTACTTC.

This clone was detected only a few times. V gene TRBV5-1 combines with J gene TRBJ1-2; 9 bases match TRBD1. Per the germline V gene, CDR1 is SGHRS and CDR2 is YFSETQ. The CDR3 consists of 16 residues. The V and J ends lost 4 bases and 7 bases, in that order; junction bases with no gene match: 14. The CDR3 loop reads CASSPGTGRLGGGYTF. For the CDR3, the DNA is TGCGCCAGCAGCCCCGGGACAGGGAGGTTAGGTGGTGGCTACACCTTC.

The chain links TRBV3-1 (or the pseudogene TRBV3-2) to TRBJ1-6; 7 bases align to TRBD1. The CDR3 is made up of 16 amino acids. CDR1 and CDR2 (germline): LGHDT, YNNKEL (reference sequence). V lost 4 bases, J lost 7 bases, and 10 bases stayed unmatched. Written as DNA, the CDR3 is TGTGCCAGCAGCCGGGAGCGGGACAGTAGCAATTCACCCCTCCACTTT. This sequence encodes CASSRERDSSNSPLHF.

The genes are TRBV27 and TRBJ2-2, with D perhaps given as TRBD1 or TRBD2 (5 bases each). Trimming removed 2 bases at V and 6 bases at J, with 7 bases between. The length of the CDR3 is 13 residues. Germline assignment: CDR1 MNHEY and CDR2 SMNVEV (reference sequence). As DNA, the CDR3 is TGTGCCAGCAGTTTAGGGGGATCCGGGGAGCTGTTTTTT. Translating it yields CASSLGGSGELFF.

The chain couples TRBV24-1 to TRBJ1-5; D not certain. The germline gives CDR1 KGHDR, CDR2 SFDVKD. Trimming took 9 bases from V and 0 from J, leaving 17 bases between them. This CDR3 has 16 residues. CDR3 region: CATPAACPYSNQPQHF. DNA for the CDR3: TGTGCCACCCCCGCGGCATGTCCCTATAGCAATCAGCCCCAGCATTTT.

This clone has only one observation. The rearrangement uses TRBV20-1 and TRBJ1-5; possibly TRBD1 for D (6 bases). This CDR3 is built from 13 residues. The germline CDR1 and CDR2 sequences are DFQATT and SNEGSKA (reference sequence). V shed 3 bases and J shed 7 bases, with 13 bases lying between them. The CDR3 sequence: CSASKQGGQPQHF. The CDR3 DNA sequence: TGCAGTGCTAGTAAACAGGGAGGGCAGCCCCAGCATTTT.

V gene TRBV9 combines with J gene TRBJ2-3; D remains unclear. This CDR3 is 13 amino acids long. V gave up 0 bases and J gave up 6 bases, with 8 bases separating them. From germline, CDR1 is SGDLS and CDR2 YYNGEE. CDR3 in amino acids: CASSVVAMDTQYF. CDR3 bases: TGTGCCAGCAGCGTAGTGGCAATGGATACGCAGTATTTT.

The J gene is TRBJ1-3, the V gene TRBV3-1 (or the pseudogene TRBV3-2), with D possibly TRBD1 on 5 matching bases. There are 16 residues in the CDR3. The germline V gene has CDR1 LGHDT and CDR2 YNNKEL (reference sequence). Trimming took off 3 bases at V and 1 base at J, with 13 bases between the two ends. The CDR3 DNA reads as TGTGCCAGCAGCCAGTCCCCCCCAGGGTCTGGAAACACCATATATTTT. Amino acids: CASSQSPPGSGNTIYF.

The chain's CDR3 is CASSYAGQETQYF. The DNA for the CDR3 is TGCGCCAGCAGCTACGCCGGCCAAGAGACCCAGTACTTC. The rearrangement links TRBV5-1 to TRBJ2-5, with D unresolved. Germline V gives CDR1 SGHRS, CDR2 YFSETQ. V was trimmed by 3 bases and J by 1 base, leaving 7 bases between them. The CDR3 sequence is 13 residues long.

The rearrangement uses TRBV30 and TRBJ1-4; TRBD1 is a possible D gene (6 bases). The CDR3 spans 14 residues. V was pared by 2 bases and J by 4 bases, with 11 bases between. Germline CDR1 reads GTSNPN; CDR2 reads SVGIG (reference sequence). The CDR3 bases are TGTGCCTGGAGTCAGGACAGCTTTAATGAAAAACTGTTTTTT. Protein product: CAWSQDSFNEKLFF.

This rearrangement joins TRBV19 to TRBJ1-1; a weak D match, TRBD1 (6 bases). The CDR3 sequence is 15 residues long. Per germline, CDR1 LNHDA and CDR2 SQIVND (reference sequence). The ends were cut back, 4 bases at V and 1 base at J, with 13 bases in the middle. The CDR3 DNA follows: TGTGCCAGTAGTAGTTCCGGACAGCCGAACACTGAAGCTTTCTTT. Translated, it gives CASSSSGQPNTEAFF.

The V call is TRBV5-6, the J call TRBJ1-2; the D is unclear. Trimming left V 4 bases short and J 4 bases short, with 11 bases between. Germline V lookup: CDR1 SGHDT, CDR2 YYEEEE. The CDR3 extends over 13 amino acids. CDR3 sequence: CASSRREGYGYTF. CDR3 bases: TGTGCCAGCAGCCGGAGGGAGGGCTATGGCTACACCTTC.

This chain joins TRBV29-1 and TRBJ1-3, with TRBD1 matching over 12 bases. The CDR3 totals 13 residues. Unmatched junction bases numbered 2, after V lost 7 bases and J lost 4 bases. Germline CDR1 and CDR2: SQVTM and ANQGSEA. Here the CDR3 DNA reads TGCAGCGGGGGACAGGGGGCAGGAAACACCATATATTTT. The encoded protein is CSGGQGAGNTIYF.

The chain is built from TRBV19 and TRBJ2-5, with no clear D. V was shortened by 5 bases and J by 4 bases, with 11 bases between the two germline ends. The CDR3 is 13 residues long. The germline CDR1 and CDR2 sequences are LNHDA and SQIVND (reference sequence). The CDR3 DNA reads TGTGCCAGTAGTCACCCGCCTGGAGAGACCCAGTACTTC. Its translation: CASSHPPGETQYF.

The chain joins TRBV6-5 to TRBJ1-1; no clear D. From germline, CDR1 is MNHEY and CDR2 SVGAGI. This CDR3 contains 13 residues. V was pared by 5 bases and J by 5 bases, with 12 bases between. In DNA, the CDR3 is TGTGCCAGCAGTCTCCACCTGAGTACTGAAGCTTTCTTT. Translating it yields CASSLHLSTEAFF.

This clone was seen only once. The V call is TRBV29-1, the J call TRBJ2-7; D gene ambiguous. The CDR3 is 12 residues long. Germline V gene sequence: CDR1 SQVTM, CDR2 ANQGSEA. Trimming removed 5 bases from V and 2 bases from J, with 10 bases in between. The CDR3 reads CSVQAGPYEQYF. The CDR3 bases are TGCAGCGTTCAGGCAGGACCCTACGAGCAGTACTTC.

V usage is TRBV24-1 and J usage is TRBJ2-1; 9 positions agree with TRBD1. The CDR3 spans 17 residues. V trimming: 2 bases; J trimming: 8 bases; junction bases outside the gene matches: 12. Germline values: CDR1 KGHDR, CDR2 SFDVKD. CDR3 sequence (DNA): TGTGCCACCAGTGATTCTCTTACAGGGGGCGCGTCAGATGAGCAGTTCTTC. Translation gives CATSDSLTGGASDEQFF.

Only one count was recorded for this clone. The chain links TRBV27 to TRBJ1-4, with D unresolved. This CDR3 contains 15 residues. CDR1 and CDR2 (germline): MNHEY, SMNVEV (reference sequence). Trimming removed 0 bases from V and 7 bases from J, with 12 bases in between. The CDR3 region is CASSLSGRPSEKLFF. The CDR3 DNA sequence: TGTGCCAGCAGTTTATCGGGCAGGCCAAGTGAAAAACTGTTTTTT.

This clone came up once. The chain carries TRBV13 and TRBJ1-6, with D tentatively TRBD1 (5 bases). Germline CDR1 reads PRHDT; CDR2 reads FYEKMQ (reference sequence). There are 21 residues in the CDR3. V was shortened by 2 bases and J by 7 bases, with 30 bases between the two germline ends. In nucleotides, the CDR3 is TGTGCCAGCAGCTTACTACCCCGGGGGGTGCAGGGTGGCCCACCCAATTCACCCCTCCACTTT. It encodes CASSLLPRGVQGGPPNSPLHF.

This chain links TRBV11-2 with TRBJ1-5; the D gene is possibly TRBD1 (5 bases). The CDR3 consists of 15 residues. V gave up 1 base and J gave up 1 base, with 8 bases separating them. Germline CDR1 and CDR2: SGHAT and FQNNGV. The CDR3 nucleotides read TGTGCCAGCAGCTTAGGGGGCCTCAGCAATCAGCCCCAGCATTTT. Protein: CASSLGGLSNQPQHF.

This sequence joins TRBV7-9 and TRBJ1-5; perhaps TRBD1 as D (5 bases). Trimming took off 4 bases at V and 3 bases at J, with 7 bases between the two ends. This CDR3 is built from 13 residues. CDR1 is SEHNR and CDR2 is FQNEAQ in the germline V gene (reference sequence). The CDR3 is CASSSRVNQPQHF. CDR3 in DNA: TGTGCCAGCAGCTCCAGGGTCAATCAGCCCCAGCATTTT.

This chain links TRBV5-4 with TRBJ2-1, with no clear D. The V end was cut by 0 bases, the J end by 8 bases, with 12 bases between. The V gene's germline CDR1 is SGHNT and CDR2 YYREEE (reference sequence). There are 14 residues in the CDR3. The CDR3 region is CASSLDDRLDEQFF. CDR3 sequence (DNA): TGTGCCAGCAGCTTGGACGACCGACTCGATGAGCAGTTCTTC. Filled out from reference TRBV5-4 and TRBJ2-1, the complete variable domain reads ETGVTQSPTHLIKTRGQQVTLRCSSQSGHNTVSWYQQALGQGPQFIFQYYREEENGRGNFPPRFSGLQFPNYSSELNVNALELDDSALYLCASSLDDRLDEQFFGPGTRLTVL.

The table lists this clone with a count of one. The V gene is TRBV4-1, the J gene TRBJ2-5, with D unclear. This CDR3 is built from 14 residues. The V gene lost 2 bases and the J gene lost 2 bases, with 9 bases spanning the gap. The germline CDR1 and CDR2 sequences are MGHRA and YSYEKL. The CDR3 loop reads CASSQSTTQETQYF. CDR3 nucleotide sequence: TGCGCCAGCAGCCAATCGACAACTCAAGAGACCCAGTACTTC.

This chain connects TRBV5-1 to TRBJ1-4, with D possibly matching TRBD1 (5 bases). CDR1 is SGHRS, CDR2 YFSETQ, per germline. The CDR3 loop spans 16 amino acids. Trimming cost V 0 bases and J 10 bases, with 19 bases left between them. CDR3 region: CASSLGDSGNSGKLFF. DNA for the CDR3: TGCGCCAGCAGCTTGGGGGACTCGGGCAATTCTGGAAAACTGTTTTTT.